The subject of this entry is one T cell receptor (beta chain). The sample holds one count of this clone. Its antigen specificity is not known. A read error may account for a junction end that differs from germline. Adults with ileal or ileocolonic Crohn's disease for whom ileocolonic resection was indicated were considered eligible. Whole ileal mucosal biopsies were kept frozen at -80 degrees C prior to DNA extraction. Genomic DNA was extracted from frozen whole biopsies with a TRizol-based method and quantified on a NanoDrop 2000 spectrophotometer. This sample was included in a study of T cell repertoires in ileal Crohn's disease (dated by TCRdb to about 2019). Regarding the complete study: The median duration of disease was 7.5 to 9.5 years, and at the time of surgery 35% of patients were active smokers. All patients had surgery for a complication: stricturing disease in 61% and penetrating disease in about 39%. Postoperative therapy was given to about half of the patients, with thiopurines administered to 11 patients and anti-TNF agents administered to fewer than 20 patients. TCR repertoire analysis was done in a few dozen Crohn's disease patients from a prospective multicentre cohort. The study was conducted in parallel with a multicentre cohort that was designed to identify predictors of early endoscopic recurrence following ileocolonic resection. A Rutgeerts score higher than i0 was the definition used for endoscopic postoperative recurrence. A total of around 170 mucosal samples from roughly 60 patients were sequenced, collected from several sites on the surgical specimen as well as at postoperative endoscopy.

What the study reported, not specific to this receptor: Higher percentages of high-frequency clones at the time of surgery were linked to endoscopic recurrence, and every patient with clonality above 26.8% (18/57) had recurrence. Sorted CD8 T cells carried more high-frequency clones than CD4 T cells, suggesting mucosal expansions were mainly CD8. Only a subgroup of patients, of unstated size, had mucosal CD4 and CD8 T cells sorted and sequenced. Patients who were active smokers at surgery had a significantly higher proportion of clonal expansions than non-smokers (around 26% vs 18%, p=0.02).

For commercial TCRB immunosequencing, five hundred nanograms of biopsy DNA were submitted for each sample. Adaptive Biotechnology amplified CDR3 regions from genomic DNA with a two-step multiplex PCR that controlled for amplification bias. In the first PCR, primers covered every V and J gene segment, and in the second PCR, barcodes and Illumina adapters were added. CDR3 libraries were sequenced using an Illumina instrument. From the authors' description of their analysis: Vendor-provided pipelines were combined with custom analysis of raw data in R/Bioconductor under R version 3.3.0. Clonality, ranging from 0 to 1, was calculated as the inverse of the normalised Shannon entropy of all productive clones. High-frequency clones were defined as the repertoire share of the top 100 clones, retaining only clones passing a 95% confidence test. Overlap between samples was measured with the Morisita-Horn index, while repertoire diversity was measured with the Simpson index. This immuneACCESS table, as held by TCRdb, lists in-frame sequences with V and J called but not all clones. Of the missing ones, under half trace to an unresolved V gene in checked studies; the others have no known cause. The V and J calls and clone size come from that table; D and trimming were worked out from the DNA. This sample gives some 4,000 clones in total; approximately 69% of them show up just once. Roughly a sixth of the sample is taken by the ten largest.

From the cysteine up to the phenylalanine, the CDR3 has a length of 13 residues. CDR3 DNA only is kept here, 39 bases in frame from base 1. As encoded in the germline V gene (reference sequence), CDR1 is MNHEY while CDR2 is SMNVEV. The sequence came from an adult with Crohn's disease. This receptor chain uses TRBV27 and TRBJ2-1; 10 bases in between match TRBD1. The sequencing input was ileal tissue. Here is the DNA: TGTGCCAGCAGCCCACGGGACAGGGGAATGGGGATCTTC. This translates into CASSPRDRGMGIF.